Below are 26 T cell receptor beta chains sequenced from a single sample in a study of regulatory T cells in long-lasting Graves disease. Researchers made TCR beta libraries by using iRepertoire HTBI primers and running Arm-PCR on CDR3 regions. One entry per CDR3 protein, called by TCRdb with MiXCR from the multiplex PCR reads. The sample shows about 420,000 distinct CDR3 sequences, roughly a quarter of them seen only once. As for time point: persistent/refractory GD, antithyroid drugs over 5 years with positive TRAb. Following extraction of RNA from PBMCs, that RNA was used to make the TCR library. The specimen was peripheral blood mononuclear cells (PBMCs), collected when the disease was refractory, from a patient treated with antithyroid drugs. The receptors shown here come from a female donor with Graves disease.

A few counts support this clonotype. The chain employs TRBV7-9 and TRBJ2-7; 8 bases line up with TRBD1. V dropped 5 bases and J dropped 3; count of bases not matched to a gene: 9. Germline CDR1 is SEHNR and CDR2 is FQNEAQ (reference sequence). The CDR3 sequence is 15 residues long. The CDR3 nucleotides are TGTGCCAGCAGCCGGGACAGGAATCTACTCTACGAGCAGTACTTC. Encoded protein: CASSRDRNLLYEQYF.

J is TRBJ2-5 and V is TRBV7-2; maybe TRBD2 (6 bases). Trimming cost V 3 bases and J 1 base, with 9 bases left between them. Germline lookup yields CDR1 SGHTA and CDR2 FQGNSA. This CDR3 has 14 residues. The CDR3 bases are TGTGCCAGCAGCTTCAGCGGGCCCCAAGAGACCCAGTACTTC. This translates into CASSFSGPQETQYF.

Concerning this clonotype itself: One junction end disagrees with the germline gene, perhaps due to a read error. The chain joins TRBV29-1 to TRBJ1-1; 8 positions agree with TRBD1. Germline V gene data show CDR1 as SQVTM and CDR2 as ANQGSEA. The CDR3 sequence is 15 residues long. CDR3 DNA: TGCAGCGTAGTTCTTGGACAGGGTCGGAACTCTGAAGCTTTCTTT. The encoded protein is CSVVLGQGRNSEAFF.

This clonotype was picked up a small number of times. J is TRBJ1-4 and V is TRBV5-1; D may be TRBD1 (6 bases). Trimming removed 4 bases at V and 0 bases at J, with 13 bases between. This CDR3 is built from 16 residues. CDR1 is SGHRS, CDR2 YFSETQ, per germline. The CDR3 region has the DNA TGCGCCAGCAGCCGAGCAGGGGTTGCAACTAATGAAAAACTGTTTTTT. The encoded protein is CASSRAGVATNEKLFF.

This clonotype has just a few counts. The V and J genes are TRBV11-1 and TRBJ2-1; possibly TRBD1 or TRBD2 for D (5 bases each). There are 16 residues in the CDR3. CDR1 is SGHAT and CDR2 is FQDESV in the germline V gene (reference sequence). V lost 6 bases, J lost 0 bases, and 15 bases lay in between. CDR3 coding DNA: TGTGCCAGCAGATGGGACCCCTTGAGCTCCTACAATGAGCAGTTCTTC. Amino acids: CASRWDPLSSYNEQFF.

The table lists this clonotype with many counts. This chain links TRBV7-6 with TRBJ2-5, with D possibly matching TRBD1 (6 bases). CDR3 size: 13 residues. The V end was cut by 5 bases, the J end by 2 bases, with 9 bases between. Germline CDR1 SGHVS, CDR2 FNYEAQ. This CDR3 is CASSRQAQETQYF. The CDR3 DNA reads as TGTGCCAGCAGCAGACAGGCACAAGAGACCCAGTACTTC.

This clonotype has ten or more counts. This chain connects TRBV28 to TRBJ2-5, with a weak D call TRBD2 (5 bases). The V gene lost 9 bases and the J gene lost 7 bases, with 21 bases spanning the gap. This CDR3 contains 14 residues. CDR1 is MDHEN, CDR2 SYDVKM, per germline. The DNA for the CDR3 is TGTGCCAGTCGGGAATGGACGGTGGATGGGACCCAGTACTTC. This encodes CASREWTVDGTQYF.

This clonotype was found a few times. The chain employs TRBV30 and TRBJ1-2, with D perhaps matching TRBD1 (6 bases). The ends were cut back, 0 bases at V and 4 bases at J, with 6 bases in the middle. Germline V CDR1 and CDR2: GTSNPN, SVGIG (reference sequence). This CDR3 contains 12 residues. The CDR3 region has the DNA TGTGCCTGGAGTGTGGACAGCTATGGCTACACCTTC. It specifies CAWSVDSYGYTF.

This clonotype occurred once. V usage is TRBV2 and J usage is TRBJ1-4, with 8 bases fitting TRBD1. V trimming: 4 bases; J trimming: 3 bases; junction bases outside the gene matches: 19. The CDR3 sequence is 20 residues long. Germline loops: CDR1 SNHLY, CDR2 FYNNEI. The CDR3 loop reads CASSVPRTGSPAFPNEKLFF. The CDR3 nucleotides read TGTGCCAGCAGTGTGCCACGGACAGGGTCTCCGGCTTTCCCTAATGAAAAACTGTTTTTT.

This clonotype was recorded only once. The chain is built from TRBV7-9 and TRBJ2-5, with TRBD1 identical over 7 bases. The CDR3 consists of 16 residues. The trim removed 7 bases at V and 6 bases at J, leaving 17 bases unmatched. The germline V gene encodes CDR1 SEHNR and CDR2 FQNEAQ (reference sequence). The CDR3 DNA follows: TGTGCCAGCAACACACCGGGACAGAGTTCGGGGAAGACCCAGTACTTC. Residues: CASNTPGQSSGKTQYF. Based on the CDR3 plus reference TRBV7-9 and TRBJ2-5, the full variable domain is DTGVSQNPRHKITKRGQNVTFRCDPISEHNRLYWYRQTLGQGPEFLTYFQNEAQLEKSRLLSDRFSAERPKGSFSTLEIQRTEQGDSAMYLCASNTPGQSSGKTQYFGPGTRLLVL.

Notes on this clonotype: One junction end disagrees with the germline gene, perhaps due to a read error. The rearrangement links TRBV2 to TRBJ2-7, with D possibly matching TRBD2 (5 bases). CDR1 and CDR2 (germline): SNHLY, FYNNEI. The CDR3 has 13 amino acids. CDR3 bases: TGTGTCAGCAGTGAACTGGGTCCGGGGGAGCAGTACTTC. Translated: CVSSELGPGEQYF.

The V gene is TRBV7-8, the J gene TRBJ1-1, with D perhaps TRBD1 (5 bases). Germline CDR1 is SGHVS and CDR2 is FQNEAQ. CDR3 size: 14 residues. Trimming pared 0 bases from V and 6 bases from J, leaving 11 bases between. The CDR3 loop reads CASSLAAGKAEAFF. CDR3 coding DNA: TGTGCCAGCAGCTTAGCGGCAGGGAAGGCTGAAGCTTTCTTT. The full variable domain, rest sourced from reference TRBV7-8 and TRBJ1-1, is GAGVSQSPRYKVAKRGQDVALRCDPISGHVSLFWYQQALGQGPEFLTYFQNEAQLDKSGLPSDRFFAERPEGSVSTLKIQRTQQEDSAVYLCASSLAAGKAEAFFGQGTRLTVV.

This clonotype showed up just once. Given a much more abundant clone one base away, this may be a read error. The J gene is TRBJ2-7, the V gene TRBV3-1; D remains ambiguous. CDR3 length: 14 amino acids. Germline V lookup: CDR1 LGHDT, CDR2 YNNKEL (reference sequence). The CDR3 DNA reads TGTGCCAGCAGCCAAGGTTTCCGTTCCTACGGGCAGTACTTC. Protein product: CASSQGFRSYGQYF.

This clonotype turned up a few times. This chain joins TRBV6-1 and TRBJ1-1; 7 bases align to TRBD1. The ends lost 6 bases at V and 3 bases at J; junction bases unmatched: 10. CDR1 is MNHNS, CDR2 SASEGT, per germline. The CDR3 covers 15 residues. The CDR3 sequence is CASSPGWTGYTEAFF. In DNA form, the CDR3 reads TGTGCCAGCAGCCCCGGGTGGACAGGCTACACTGAAGCTTTCTTT.

The V and J genes are TRBV6-1 and TRBJ1-2, with a weak D call TRBD1 (5 bases). Germline V gene data show CDR1 as MNHNS and CDR2 as SASEGT. Trimming shortened V by 4 bases and J by 4 bases, and 10 bases separated the two germline ends. The CDR3 runs 13 residues. CDR3 DNA: TGTGCCAGCAGTGGAGGGGATCCCTATGGCTACACCTTC. Translation gives CASSGGDPYGYTF.

The chain combines TRBV7-3 with TRBJ1-1, with D possibly being TRBD1 (5 bases). There are 12 residues in the CDR3. Trimming removed 5 bases from V and 11 bases from J, with 15 bases in between. Germline-derived CDR1 and CDR2 are SGHTA and FQGTGA. As DNA, the CDR3 is TGTGCCAGCAGCCCCGGGGTAGGGACGGCTTTCTTT. Amino acid sequence: CASSPGVGTAFF.

This clonotype showed up many times. The chain carries TRBV30 and TRBJ2-5, with D maybe TRBD2 (6 bases). Trimming removed 4 bases from V and 1 base from J, with 13 bases in between. From germline, CDR1 is GTSNPN and CDR2 SVGIG (reference sequence). This CDR3 contains 14 residues. The CDR3 DNA follows: TGTGCCTGGAAATGGGTAGCGGCCCAAGAGACCCAGTACTTC. This translates into CAWKWVAAQETQYF.

To note about this clonotype: The conserved closing phenylalanine or tryptophan is absent in this CDR3, likely reflecting a read error. This chain uses TRBV28 with TRBJ2-7, with 14 nucleotides matching TRBD2. The CDR3 is 16 residues long. Losses at the gene ends were 4 bases for V and 5 bases for J; bases not matched to a gene: 7. CDR1 and CDR2 from the germline V gene are MDHEN and SYDVKM. In DNA form, the CDR3 reads TGTGCCAGCAGTTCGACTAGCGGGAGGGCCTTGGACGAGCAGTACCTC. Encoded protein: CASSSTSGRALDEQYL.

This chain links TRBV7-8 with TRBJ2-2; unclear D gene. Trimming took off 1 base at V and 7 bases at J, with 7 bases between the two ends. CDR1 and CDR2 from the germline V gene are SGHVS and FQNEAQ. The CDR3 has 13 residues. CDR3 in amino acids: CASSLVIFGELFF. CDR3 nucleotides: TGTGCCAGCAGCTTAGTAATTTTCGGGGAGCTGTTTTTT.

This clonotype has ten or more counts. The chain has TRBV28 and TRBJ1-5; D remains unclear. The CDR3 loop spans 14 amino acids. The V gene lost 4 bases and the J gene lost 4 bases, with 11 bases spanning the gap. CDR1 is MDHEN, CDR2 SYDVKM, per germline. Here the CDR3 reads CASSSEGLNQPQHF. The CDR3 DNA sequence: TGTGCCAGCAGTTCAGAAGGGTTGAATCAGCCCCAGCATTTT.

This clonotype was seen more than once but under ten times. CDR3 coding DNA: TGCGCCAGCAGCCAAGGGGCGCCTAGGGAGACCCAGTACTTC. This gives the protein CASSQGAPRETQYF. V is TRBV5-1 and J is TRBJ2-5, with a possible D match to TRBD1 (5 bases). Looked up from germline, CDR1 is SGHRS and CDR2 is YFSETQ. There are 14 residues in the CDR3. Trimming cost V 4 bases and J 5 bases, with 15 bases left between them.

The chain has TRBV29-1 and TRBJ1-5; maybe TRBD1 (6 bases). Germline-derived CDR1 and CDR2 are SQVTM and ANQGSEA. Trimming cost V 4 bases and J 5 bases, with 15 bases left between them. CDR3 length equals 14 residues. The CDR3 coding sequence is TGCAGCGTTGCAGGGGCGGGGGGCGATCAGCCCCAGCATTTT. It specifies CSVAGAGGDQPQHF. Full variable domain (remainder filled in from reference TRBV29-1 and TRBJ1-5): SAVISQKPSRDICQRGTSLTIQCQVDSQVTMMFWYRQQPGQSLTLIATANQGSEATYESGFVIDKFPISRPNLTFSTLTVSNMSPEDSSIYLCSVAGAGGDQPQHFGDGTRLSIL.

This clonotype was seen repeatedly, ten times or more. J is TRBJ2-7 and V is TRBV6-1; 12 bases match TRBD2. Losses at the gene ends were 6 bases for V and 5 bases for J; bases not matched to a gene: 5. CDR3 length: 14 amino acids. Germline V gives CDR1 MNHNS, CDR2 SASEGT. CDR3 bases: TGTGCCAGCAGGACTAGCGGGAGAGGCAACGAGCAGTACTTC. Residues: CASRTSGRGNEQYF.

A word on this clonotype: Compared with germline, one end of the junction differs, possibly owing to a read error. V and J are TRBV12-3 or TRBV12-4 and TRBJ2-1; 14 bases are a match to TRBD2. The CDR3 runs to 14 residues. The CDR3 spells CASSSSGLAGEVVF. Here the CDR3 DNA reads TGTGCCAGCAGTTCGTCGGGACTAGCGGGAGAGGTAGTCTTC.

In this sample, this clonotype turned up many times. The chain combines TRBV20-1 with TRBJ2-2; tentative D call: TRBD2 (5 bases). The germline V and J ends were trimmed by 2 bases and 8 bases, with 9 bases remaining between them. The CDR3 extends over 12 amino acids. CDR1 and CDR2 from the germline V gene are DFQATT and SNEGSKA (reference sequence). The CDR3 sequence is CSARTRWGELFF. In DNA form, the CDR3 reads TGCAGTGCTAGAACTAGGTGGGGGGAGCTGTTTTTT.

This clonotype was seen many times. The chain carries TRBV28 and TRBJ2-7; 7 nucleotides line up with TRBD2. CDR3 length equals 15 residues. V shed 3 bases, J shed 0 bases, and the junction held 5 bases outside the gene matches. Germline loops: CDR1 MDHEN, CDR2 SYDVKM. The CDR3 loop is CASSFTWEGSYEQYF. CDR3 DNA: TGTGCCAGCAGTTTTACGTGGGAGGGCTCCTACGAGCAGTACTTC.